The T cell receptor (beta chain) described here comes from a study of blood T cell repertoires in COVID-19. In the original workflow: Amplification from reference gene primers served as the basis for estimated nucleated cell counts. Assay used: immunoSEQ multiplex PCR; TCRdb lists only in-frame clones, some missing. The DNA was the basis for D and trimming; V, J and clone size are from that table. The sample has 40,000 to 60,000 clones, roughly 84% seen once; the top ten hold 1.6%. The CDR3 runs to 14 residues. Trimming shortened V by 1 base and J by 9 bases, and 10 bases separated the two germline ends. CDR1 and CDR2 from the germline V gene are LGHDT and YNNKEL (reference sequence).

The source is a man aged 45-60 years with acute or convalescent COVID-19. The V gene is TRBV3-1 (or the pseudogene TRBV3-2), the J gene TRBJ1-6, with D unresolved. Material: peripheral blood. CDR3 coding DNA: TGTGCCAGCAGCCAAGGGTCAGAGGGTTCACCCCTCCACTTT. The encoded protein is CASSQGSEGSPLHF.